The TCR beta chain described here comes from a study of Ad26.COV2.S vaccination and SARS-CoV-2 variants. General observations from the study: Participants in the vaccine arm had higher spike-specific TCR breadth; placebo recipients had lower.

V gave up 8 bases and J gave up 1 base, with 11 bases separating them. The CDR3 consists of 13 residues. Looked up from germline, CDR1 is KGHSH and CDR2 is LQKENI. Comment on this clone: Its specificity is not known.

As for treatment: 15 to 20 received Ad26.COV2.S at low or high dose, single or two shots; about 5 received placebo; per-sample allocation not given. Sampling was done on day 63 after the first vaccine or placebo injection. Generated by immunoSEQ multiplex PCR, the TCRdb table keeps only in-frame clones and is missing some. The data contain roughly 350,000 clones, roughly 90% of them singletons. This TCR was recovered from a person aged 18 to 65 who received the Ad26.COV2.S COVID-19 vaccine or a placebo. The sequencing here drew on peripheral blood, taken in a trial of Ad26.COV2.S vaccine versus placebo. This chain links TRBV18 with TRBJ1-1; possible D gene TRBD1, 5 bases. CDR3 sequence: CASKFQGNTEAFF. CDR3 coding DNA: TGTGCCAGCAAATTCCAGGGGAACACTGAAGCTTTCTTT.